A selection of T cell receptor beta chains follows, all from one sample in a study of patients and donors after allogeneic stem cell transplantation. One entry per CDR3 protein, called by TCRdb with MiXCR from the RT-PCR reads. The table has under 170,000 distinct CDR3 sequences, approximately 40% seen once; the top ten hold approximately 50%. The sequencing input was blood, either unsorted or a sorted T cell fraction (not recorded which). The receptors stem from a human donor who was either an allogeneic HSCT recipient or a stem cell or donor lymphocyte infusion donor (not recorded which). It is not recorded whose cells these are; they may come from a transplant donor. Each CDR3 is given with its conserved first and last residue. Each record gives: J gene, D gene, clone size, V gene, CDR3 DNA, CDR3 protein. The D gene is left open where the match is weak. Not all rows give a size; the values are once, few, many and, for expanded clones, a class.

>TRBJ1-4|TRBD1|-|TRBV28
TGTGCCAGCAGTACGCCGGGACAGTCCGGAGTTTTTGAAAAACTGTTTTTT
CASSTPGQSGVFEKLFF
>TRBJ1-2|-|-|TRBV28
TGTGCCGCGGGGGACACGTCAACCAACTATGGCTACACCTTC
CAAGDTSTNYGYTF
>TRBJ1-1|-|-|TRBV7-2
TGTGCCAGCACCTACCTGCCAGGGTTAACGGACACTGAAGCTTTCTTT
CASTYLPGLTDTEAFF
>TRBJ2-1|-|-|TRBV6-6
TGTGCCGGAGTCAAGGTCGGGGGCGATGAGCAGTTCTTC
CAGVKVGGDEQFF
>TRBJ1-5|-|few|TRBV28
TGTGCCAGCAGGAACGTGGAAATTCAGCCCCAGCATTTT
CASRNVEIQPQHF
>TRBJ1-6|-|few|TRBV20-1
TGCAGTGCTAGAGATCCGCCCAGCTATAATTCACCCCTCCACTTT
CSARDPPSYNSPLHF
>TRBJ1-2|-|few|TRBV20-1
TGCAGTGCTAGATTCGACAGCTATGGCTACACCTTC
CSARFDSYGYTF
>TRBJ1-6|-|-|TRBV6-5
TGTGCCAGCAGTTGGGGGGAAGCAGCTAATTCACCCCTCCACTTT
CASSWGEAANSPLHF
>TRBJ2-2|-|few|TRBV28
TGTGCCAGCAGCCTCACTAGTTCCGGGGAGCTGTTTTTT
CASSLTSSGELFF
>TRBJ1-3|-|-|TRBV12-3/TRBV12-4
TGTGCCAGCAGTCTAGGCCCGGTTTCAAAACCCTTTCCCCACACCATATATTTT
CASSLGPVSKPFPHTIYF
>TRBJ1-2|-|-|TRBV28
TGTGCCAGCAGTCTGGACAGAACCCCGCTGGATGGCTACACCTTC
CASSLDRTPLDGYTF
>TRBJ2-5|TRBD2|few|TRBV13
TGTGCCAGCAGCCACCCGGGGGGTTTAGCGGAGACCCAGTACTTC
CASSHPGGLAETQYF
>TRBJ1-1|-|-|TRBV5-1
TGCGCCAGCCCATCTGGGGTTGAAGCTTTCTTT
CASPSGVEAFF
>TRBJ1-1|-|few|TRBV7-3
TGTGCCAGCAGCCCTAGAGGGGGTACTGAAGCTTTCTTT
CASSPRGGTEAFF
>TRBJ2-3|-|many|TRBV6-2/TRBV6-3
TGTGCCACCAGGAGGGCAGATACGCAGTATTTT
CATRRADTQYF
>TRBJ1-2|-|-|TRBV6-1
TGTGCCAGCAGTGAATACCCCGGACCTAACTATGGCTACACCTTC
CASSEYPGPNYGYTF
>TRBJ2-7|-|few|TRBV5-6
TGTGCCAGCAGCTTGGACGGCGGGGACGAGCAGTACTTC
CASSLDGGDEQYF
>TRBJ1-2|-|-|TRBV6-5
TGTGCCAGGAGTTACTCAAACCAGCCAGTCTATGGCTACACCTTC
CARSYSNQPVYGYTF
>TRBJ1-1|TRBD1|-|TRBV5-1
TGCGCCAGCAGCACCGGGACAGCAGCACCGAACACTGAAGCTTTCTTT
CASSTGTAAPNTEAFF
>TRBJ1-6|TRBD1|-|TRBV7-2
TGTGCCAGCAGCTTAGGGCAGGGGACAGGTTCACCCCTCCACTTT
CASSLGQGTGSPLHF
>TRBJ1-1|TRBD1|few|TRBV18
TGTGCCAGCTCCGCGATTAAGACAGGGGGGAACACTGAAGCTTTCTTT
CASSAIKTGGNTEAFF
>TRBJ1-5|-|-|TRBV20-1
TGCAGTGCTAGGGCCTTGGGTCAGCCCCAGCATTTT
CSARALGQPQHF